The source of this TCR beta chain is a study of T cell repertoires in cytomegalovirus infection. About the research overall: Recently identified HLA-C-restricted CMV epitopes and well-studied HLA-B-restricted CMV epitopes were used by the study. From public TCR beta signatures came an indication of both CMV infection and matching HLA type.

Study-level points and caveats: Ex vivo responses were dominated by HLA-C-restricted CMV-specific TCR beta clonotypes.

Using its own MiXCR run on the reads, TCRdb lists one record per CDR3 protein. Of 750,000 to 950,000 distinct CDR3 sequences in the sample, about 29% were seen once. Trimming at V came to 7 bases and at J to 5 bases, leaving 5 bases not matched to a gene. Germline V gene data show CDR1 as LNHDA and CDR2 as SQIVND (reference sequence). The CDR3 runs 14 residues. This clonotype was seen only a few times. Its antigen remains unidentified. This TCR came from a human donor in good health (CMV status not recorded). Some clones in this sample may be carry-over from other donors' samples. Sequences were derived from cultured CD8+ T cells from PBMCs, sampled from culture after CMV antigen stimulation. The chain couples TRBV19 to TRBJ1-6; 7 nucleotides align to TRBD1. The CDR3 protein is CASIGDSDNSPLHF. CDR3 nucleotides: TGTGCCAGTATAGGGGACAGCGATAATTCACCCCTCCACTTT.